The rows below give T cell receptor beta chains drawn from one sample of a study of T cells expressing NK-cell markers. Reanalyzing the 5' RACE reads, TCRdb keeps one entry per CDR3 protein, without DNA. With around 550,000 distinct CDR3 sequences in the sample, the ten largest clones hold about 3.6%. Sequenced: blood T cells: a sorted CD56 or NKG2C T cell subset, CD4+ or CD8+ T cells, or bulk PBMC T cells (not recorded which). These receptors all stem from a man between 18 and 35 years old in good health. The CDR3 runs from the conserved cysteine through the conserved F or W. Fields, in order: J gene, V gene, CDR3 protein.

>TRBJ2-1|TRBV20-1
CSAREVPTSGISRGWYNEQFF
>TRBJ2-2|TRBV6-2/TRBV6-3
CASSYSITSGANTGELFF
>TRBJ2-1|TRBV10-2
CASSDGWREGSYNEQFF
>TRBJ2-5|TRBV20-1
CSAGSVPPKTQYF
>TRBJ2-1|TRBV7-9
CASSLELLAGNEQFF
>TRBJ2-1|TRBV20-1
CSAETGLATDNEQFF
>TRBJ2-1|TRBV6-5
CASSQLAGGGGGQFF
>TRBJ2-1|TRBV27
CASSFLQEQFF
>TRBJ2-5|TRBV5-1
CASSLAGTSQETQYF
>TRBJ2-7|TRBV25-1
CASSIGTGRGDEQYF
>TRBJ2-3|TRBV7-9
CASSAPRTNTQYF
>TRBJ2-1|TRBV24-1
CATSDSSTGREQFF
>TRBJ2-2|TRBV20-1
CSARAGRAGTGELFF
>TRBJ2-5|TRBV11-3
CASSTRADPETQYF
>TRBJ2-2|TRBV19
CASTLRLAGNTGELFF
>TRBJ2-3|TRBV29-1
CSATGTSGRSTDTQYF
>TRBJ2-1|TRBV12-3/TRBV12-4
CATTLRGPKFF
>TRBJ2-3|TRBV20-1
CSAIDGRGQIDTQYF
>TRBJ2-5|TRBV7-9
CASSRTGEEGTQYF
>TRBJ2-2|TRBV30
CGISGGPVSGELFF
>TRBJ2-2|TRBV5-1
CASRPRKADANTGELFF
>TRBJ2-2|TRBV2
CASRKGGKDSQNTNTGELFF
>TRBJ1-4|TRBV6-1
CASMQGSNEKLFF
>TRBJ1-6|TRBV6-1
CAIKKTGYSPLHF
>TRBJ1-1|TRBV27
CASSLIAPGQGPNTEAFF
>TRBJ2-3|TRBV15
CATSGGLSGTTGTDTQYF
>TRBJ2-2|TRBV25-1
CASSEGQVGGELFF
>TRBJ2-3|TRBV11-2
CASSRLEGGDTQYF
>TRBJ2-3|TRBV4-3
CASSHDRFTDTQYF
>TRBJ1-5|TRBV24-1
CATTTGPSQPQHF
>TRBJ1-5|TRBV29-1
CSVAPGPRAVQHF
>TRBJ2-1|TRBV4-3
CASSRGTSGITDNEQFF
>TRBJ2-7|TRBV11-2
CASSPVKGTSAYEQYF
>TRBJ2-7|TRBV20-1
CSARDRPPGLAGPKTYEQYF
>TRBJ2-3|TRBV10-3
CAISRTHPPTDTQYF
>TRBJ2-1|TRBV12-3/TRBV12-4
CASSPRGQRDRNEQFF
>TRBJ1-1|TRBV7-9
CASSPFSGQVNTEAFF
>TRBJ2-3|TRBV20-1
CSAGRAGEGSDTQYF
>TRBJ2-1|TRBV5-1
CASSLARVENEQFF
>TRBJ2-1|TRBV9
CASSVGGRAYEQFF
>TRBJ1-1|TRBV5-1
CASSLYGEAFF